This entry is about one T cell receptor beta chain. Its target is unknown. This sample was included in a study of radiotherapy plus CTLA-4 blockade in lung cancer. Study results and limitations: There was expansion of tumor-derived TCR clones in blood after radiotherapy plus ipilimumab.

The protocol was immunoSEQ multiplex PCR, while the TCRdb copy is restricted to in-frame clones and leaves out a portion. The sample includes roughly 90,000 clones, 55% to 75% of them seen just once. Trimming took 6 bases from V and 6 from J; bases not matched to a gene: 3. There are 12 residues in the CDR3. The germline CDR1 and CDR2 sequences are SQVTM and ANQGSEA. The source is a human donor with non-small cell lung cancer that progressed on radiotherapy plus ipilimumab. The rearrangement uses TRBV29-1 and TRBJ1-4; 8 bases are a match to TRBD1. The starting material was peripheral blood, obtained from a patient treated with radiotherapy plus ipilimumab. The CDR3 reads CSVQTGDEKLFF. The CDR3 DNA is TGCAGCGTCCAGACAGGGGATGAAAAACTGTTTTTT.